This T cell receptor beta chain was sequenced in a study of blood T cells in healthy people across ages. A J-beta primer mix and a sample-barcoded 5' primer were used in a second PCR of about 7 to 12 cycles. TCRdb fed the 5' RACE reads into MiXCR, producing one record per CDR3 protein. The repertoire holds over 450,000 distinct CDR3 sequences, with less than 25% as singletons. The germline gives CDR1 SGDLS, CDR2 YYNGEE. Trimming stripped 3 bases from V and 4 bases from J, with 16 bases between. The CDR3 covers 15 residues. The same data also went into a second study, on T cells of mothers and their children. This second study says: Second-round PCR products received sample barcodes and 2-4 random nucleotides from the M1S primer. For unrelated pairs as for related ones, thymic selection shapes TCR recombination output similarly.

The chain carries TRBV9 and TRBJ1-2; tentatively, D is TRBD1 (6 bases). The sample comprised blood. The TCR originated in a boy aged 5-17 years in good health. CDR3 sequence: CASSEQLDRVYGYTF. In DNA form, the CDR3 reads TGTGCCAGCAGCGAACAACTGGACAGAGTCTATGGCTACACCTTC.